Presented here are 27 T cell receptor beta chains from one specimen sequenced in a study of OX40 agonist ivuxolimab in advanced cancers. Profiling relied on immunoSEQ multiplex PCR, and the TCRdb table lists in-frame clones only, not all of them. The table records roughly 77,000 clones, roughly 89% of them present only once. This material consisted of CD4+ or CD8+ T cells sorted from blood, taken in a trial of the OX40 agonist ivuxolimab. The receptors were gathered from an adult with an advanced solid tumor such as melanoma, head and neck, liver or kidney cancer.

The rearrangement uses TRBV30 and TRBJ2-1, with D unresolved. Germline V gives CDR1 GTSNPN, CDR2 SVGIG (reference sequence). The CDR3 extends over 11 amino acids. V was clipped by 2 bases and J by 4 bases, with 3 bases between them. In nucleotides, the CDR3 is TGTGCCTGGAGTCTATACAATGAGCAGTTCTTC. This translates into CAWSLYNEQFF.

The chain combines TRBV5-1 with TRBJ1-4; D perhaps matches TRBD1 (5 bases). Deletions cut 0 bases from V and 8 bases from J, with 14 bases between. The CDR3 is made up of 15 amino acids. Germline V gives CDR1 SGHRS, CDR2 YFSETQ. The DNA for the CDR3 is TGCGCCAGCAGCTTGGGTGGACATTTAACCGAAAAACTGTTTTTT. Translating gives CASSLGGHLTEKLFF.

This chain links TRBV14 with TRBJ2-6; the match to TRBD1 covers 8 bases. Per germline, CDR1 SGHDN and CDR2 FVKESK. CDR3 length: 18 residues. V was clipped by 4 bases and J by 0 bases; unmatched bases: 8. The CDR3 nucleotides read TGTGCCAGCAGCCTCAGGGGACAGGCTAGCTCTGGGGCCAACGTCCTGACTTTC. It codes for CASSLRGQASSGANVLTF.

This chain connects TRBV6-5 to TRBJ2-2; D is ambiguous. Germline lookup yields CDR1 MNHEY and CDR2 SVGAGI. V lost 0 bases, J lost 7 bases, and 3 bases lay in between. The CDR3 contains 12 residues. CDR3 DNA: TGTGCCAGCAGTTACTCTGTCGGGGAGCTGTTTTTT. This translates into CASSYSVGELFF.

This chain connects TRBV28 to TRBJ1-2; D gene uncertain. The V end lost 10 bases, the J end lost 5 bases, and 14 bases lay between the germline ends. The germline V gene has CDR1 MDHEN and CDR2 SYDVKM. The CDR3 totals 12 residues. This CDR3 is CAILGGQYGYTF. DNA of the CDR3: TGTGCCATCCTCGGCGGTCAATATGGCTACACCTTC.

The chain recombines TRBV2 with TRBJ2-1; D gene ambiguous. V dropped 2 bases and J dropped 2 bases, with 10 bases sitting between them. This CDR3 has 15 residues. Germline V gene lookup returns CDR1 SNHLY and CDR2 FYNNEI. The CDR3 here is CASSERGTAYNEQFF. The CDR3, as DNA: TGTGCCAGCAGTGAACGTGGTACCGCCTACAATGAGCAGTTCTTC. Combining the CDR3 with reference TRBV2 and TRBJ2-1 gives the whole variable domain EPEVTQTPSHQVTQMGQEVILRCVPISNHLYFYWYRQILGQKVEFLVSFYNNEISEKSEIFDDQFSVERPDGSNFTLKIRSTKLEDSAMYFCASSERGTAYNEQFFGPGTRLTVL.

This rearrangement joins TRBV27 to TRBJ2-3; the D is unclear. The CDR3 has 14 residues. Germline V gives CDR1 MNHEY, CDR2 SMNVEV (reference sequence). V shed 5 bases and J shed 3 bases, with 12 bases lying between them. The CDR3 DNA follows: TGTGCCAGCAGTCACCCCTCCGGGACAGATACGCAGTATTTT. It yields the protein CASSHPSGTDTQYF.

The J gene is TRBJ2-2, the V gene TRBV30; 10 bases map to TRBD2. Trimming took 5 bases from V and 2 from J; bases not matched to a gene: 2. The CDR3 is 14 amino acids. Germline V gene lookup returns CDR1 GTSNPN and CDR2 SVGIG (reference sequence). The CDR3, as DNA: TGTGCCTGGGCTAGCGGGGGTAACACCGGGGAGCTGTTTTTT. This encodes CAWASGGNTGELFF.

This chain uses TRBV5-6 with TRBJ1-3; unclear D gene. CDR3 size: 17 residues. The V gene lost 0 bases and the J gene lost 3 bases, with 16 bases spanning the gap. The germline V gene encodes CDR1 SGHDT and CDR2 YYEEEE. The CDR3 spells CASSLGHVGQDGNTIYF. CDR3 nucleotides: TGTGCCAGCAGCTTGGGCCACGTGGGTCAGGATGGAAACACCATATATTTT.

The rearrangement joins TRBV30 to TRBJ2-3, with 8 bases that match TRBD2. Germline-derived CDR1 and CDR2 are GTSNPN and SVGIG (reference sequence). J lost 0 bases, V lost 3 bases, and 5 bases had no gene match. This CDR3 spans 15 amino acids. CDR3 protein: CAWSVGLASTDTQYF. Here the CDR3 DNA reads TGTGCCTGGAGCGTTGGACTAGCCAGCACAGATACGCAGTATTTT.

This chain joins TRBV5-5 and TRBJ1-5, with a possible D match to TRBD1 (5 bases). The V gene's germline CDR1 is SGHKS and CDR2 YYEKEE (reference sequence). V was pared by 1 base and J by 5 bases, with 16 bases between. This CDR3 region has 16 residues. The CDR3 DNA reads as TGTGCCAGCAGCTTGCGTTTAACAGGTCAACATCAGCCCCAGCATTTT. It codes for CASSLRLTGQHQPQHF.

V gene TRBV30 combines with J gene TRBJ1-1, with D tentatively TRBD1 (6 bases). The CDR3 has 13 residues. Germline loops: CDR1 GTSNPN, CDR2 SVGIG (reference sequence). V lost 0 bases, J lost 4 bases, and 9 bases lay in between. Here the CDR3 reads CAWSVVGGTEAFF. In DNA form, the CDR3 reads TGTGCCTGGAGTGTGGTAGGGGGCACTGAAGCTTTCTTT.

V gene TRBV7-8 combines with J gene TRBJ1-1; maybe TRBD1 (5 bases). This CDR3 region has 13 residues. Germline V gives CDR1 SGHVS, CDR2 FQNEAQ. Trimming cost V 6 bases and J 5 bases, with 13 bases left between them. The CDR3: CASSSPWTTEAFF. As DNA, the CDR3 is TGTGCCAGCAGTTCCCCGTGGACAACTGAAGCTTTCTTT.

The V call is TRBV19, the J call TRBJ2-1; 9 bases map to TRBD1. Trimming at V came to 3 bases and at J to 8 bases, leaving 5 bases not matched to a gene. From germline, CDR1 is LNHDA and CDR2 SQIVND (reference sequence). CDR3 length: 14 amino acids. CDR3 in amino acids: CASSMGQGRDEQFF. CDR3 in DNA: TGTGCCAGTAGTATGGGACAGGGCCGGGATGAGCAGTTCTTC.

The genes are TRBV15 and TRBJ1-1, with D uncertain. Per the germline V gene, CDR1 is LNHNV and CDR2 is YYDKDF (reference sequence). The CDR3 totals 13 residues. Trimming took off 2 bases at V and 5 bases at J, with 9 bases between the two ends. This CDR3 is CATSRLSRTEAFF. The CDR3, as DNA: TGTGCCACCAGCAGATTATCGAGGACTGAAGCTTTCTTT.

V gene TRBV11-3 combines with J gene TRBJ2-7, with 9 bases matching TRBD1. With 0 bases clipped from V and 5 bases from J, the junction kept 14 bases outside the gene matches. CDR1 and CDR2 from the germline V gene are SGHNT and YENEEA. CDR3 length: 18 amino acids. The CDR3 region is CASSLDRDGTGSPNEQYF. The CDR3 nucleotides are TGTGCCAGCAGCTTAGATCGGGACGGGACAGGGTCTCCCAACGAGCAGTACTTC. The entire variable domain, with the rest obtained from reference TRBV11-3 and TRBJ2-7, is as follows: EAGVVQSPRYKIIEKKQPVAFWCNPISGHNTLYWYLQNLGQGPELLIRYENEEAVDDSQLPKDRFSAERLKGVDSTLKIQPAELGDSAVYLCASSLDRDGTGSPNEQYFGPGTRLTVT.

V gene TRBV29-1 combines with J gene TRBJ2-4; D not resolved. The CDR3 has 13 residues. Germline lookup yields CDR1 SQVTM and CDR2 ANQGSEA. The V gene lost 5 bases and the J gene lost 6 bases, with 14 bases spanning the gap. The CDR3 region is CSVLMGNGNIQYF. CDR3 nucleotides: TGCAGCGTTTTGATGGGAAATGGAAACATTCAGTACTTC. Full variable domain (outside the CDR3, taken from reference TRBV29-1 and TRBJ2-4): SAVISQKPSRDICQRGTSLTIQCQVDSQVTMMFWYRQQPGQSLTLIATANQGSEATYESGFVIDKFPISRPNLTFSTLTVSNMSPEDSSIYLCSVLMGNGNIQYFGAGTRLSVL.

V usage is TRBV6-5 and J usage is TRBJ1-3, with D uncertain. The CDR3 is 13 amino acids. Germline V gene lookup returns CDR1 MNHEY and CDR2 SVGAGI. The V gene lost 11 bases and the J gene lost 0 bases, with 11 bases spanning the gap. Here the CDR3 reads CAVSSISGNTIYF. The CDR3 DNA follows: TGTGCCGTATCATCTATCTCTGGAAACACCATATATTTT.

This rearrangement joins TRBV13 to TRBJ2-7; D may be TRBD1 (6 bases). Trimming removed 5 bases at V and 6 bases at J, with 17 bases between. The CDR3 has 14 residues. Germline CDR1 and CDR2: PRHDT and FYEKMQ (reference sequence). CDR3 DNA sequence: TGTGCCAGCAGCCCAGGGGCAGGGATACGCGAGCAGTACTTC. Protein: CASSPGAGIREQYF.

V is TRBV6-6 and J is TRBJ2-5; TRBD1 is a possible D gene (8 bases). This CDR3 spans 14 amino acids. Trimming pared 6 bases from V and 1 base from J, leaving 12 bases between. Germline CDR1 is MNHNY and CDR2 is SVGAGI (reference sequence). CDR3 in DNA: TGTGCCAGCAGAGCGGGACAGGCCCAAGAGACCCAGTACTTC. Translated: CASRAGQAQETQYF.

The chain combines TRBV6-6 with TRBJ2-7, with 7 bases aligning to TRBD1. This CDR3 region has 15 residues. The germline V gene encodes CDR1 MNHNY and CDR2 SVGAGI (reference sequence). With 2 bases clipped from V and 0 bases from J, the junction kept 4 bases outside the gene matches. The CDR3 sequence: CASSYGDRDSYEQYF. The CDR3 DNA reads TGTGCCAGCAGTTACGGAGACAGGGACTCCTACGAGCAGTACTTC.

This clone was picked up one time. V and J are TRBV19 and TRBJ1-4; no firm D call. Germline-derived CDR1 and CDR2 are LNHDA and SQIVND (reference sequence). The CDR3 has 12 residues. Trimming left V 5 bases short and J 5 bases short, with 6 bases between. CDR3 amino acids: CASSGPNEKLFF. The CDR3, as DNA: TGTGCCAGTAGTGGACCCAATGAAAAACTGTTTTTT.

The chain links TRBV27 to TRBJ2-7; no reliable D call. Germline values: CDR1 MNHEY, CDR2 SMNVEV (reference sequence). Trimming stripped 1 base from V and 9 bases from J, with 28 bases between. CDR3 size: 18 residues. CDR3 region: CASSLCLELGGDPWTQYF. The CDR3 bases are TGTGCCAGCAGTTTATGTTTGGAGTTGGGTGGCGACCCGTGGACGCAGTACTTC.

This sequence joins TRBV11-2 and TRBJ2-1; no reliable D call. Trimming stripped 0 bases from V and 10 bases from J, with 10 bases between. The CDR3 sequence is 13 residues long. The germline CDR1 and CDR2 sequences are SGHAT and FQNNGV. CDR3: CASSLDQSREQFF. The CDR3 coding sequence is TGTGCCAGCAGCTTAGATCAGAGTAGAGAGCAGTTCTTC.

V gene TRBV5-1 combines with J gene TRBJ1-2; D not certain. This CDR3 region has 11 residues. In germline, CDR1 is SGHRS, CDR2 YFSETQ. Trimming shortened V by 7 bases and J by 8 bases, and 12 bases separated the two germline ends. This chain's CDR3 is CASGEVGGYTF. CDR3 coding DNA: TGCGCCAGCGGGGAGGTCGGCGGCTACACCTTC.

The genes are TRBV9 and TRBJ2-7; TRBD1 matches 8 bases. The ends lost 4 bases at V and 1 base at J; junction bases unmatched: 10. The CDR3 covers 16 residues. Germline V lookup: CDR1 SGDLS, CDR2 YYNGEE. In nucleotides, the CDR3 is TGTGCCAGCAGCCCAGGCCCGGGACAGGTATCCTACGAGCAGTACTTC. Protein sequence: CASSPGPGQVSYEQYF.

This chain links TRBV19 with TRBJ1-6; possible D gene TRBD1, 6 bases. V dropped 4 bases and J dropped 7 bases, with 11 bases sitting between them. Germline assignment: CDR1 LNHDA and CDR2 SQIVND (reference sequence). CDR3 length: 14 residues. The chain's CDR3 is CASSTGTSNSPLHF. CDR3 bases: TGTGCCAGTAGTACCGGGACATCAAATTCACCCCTCCACTTT.